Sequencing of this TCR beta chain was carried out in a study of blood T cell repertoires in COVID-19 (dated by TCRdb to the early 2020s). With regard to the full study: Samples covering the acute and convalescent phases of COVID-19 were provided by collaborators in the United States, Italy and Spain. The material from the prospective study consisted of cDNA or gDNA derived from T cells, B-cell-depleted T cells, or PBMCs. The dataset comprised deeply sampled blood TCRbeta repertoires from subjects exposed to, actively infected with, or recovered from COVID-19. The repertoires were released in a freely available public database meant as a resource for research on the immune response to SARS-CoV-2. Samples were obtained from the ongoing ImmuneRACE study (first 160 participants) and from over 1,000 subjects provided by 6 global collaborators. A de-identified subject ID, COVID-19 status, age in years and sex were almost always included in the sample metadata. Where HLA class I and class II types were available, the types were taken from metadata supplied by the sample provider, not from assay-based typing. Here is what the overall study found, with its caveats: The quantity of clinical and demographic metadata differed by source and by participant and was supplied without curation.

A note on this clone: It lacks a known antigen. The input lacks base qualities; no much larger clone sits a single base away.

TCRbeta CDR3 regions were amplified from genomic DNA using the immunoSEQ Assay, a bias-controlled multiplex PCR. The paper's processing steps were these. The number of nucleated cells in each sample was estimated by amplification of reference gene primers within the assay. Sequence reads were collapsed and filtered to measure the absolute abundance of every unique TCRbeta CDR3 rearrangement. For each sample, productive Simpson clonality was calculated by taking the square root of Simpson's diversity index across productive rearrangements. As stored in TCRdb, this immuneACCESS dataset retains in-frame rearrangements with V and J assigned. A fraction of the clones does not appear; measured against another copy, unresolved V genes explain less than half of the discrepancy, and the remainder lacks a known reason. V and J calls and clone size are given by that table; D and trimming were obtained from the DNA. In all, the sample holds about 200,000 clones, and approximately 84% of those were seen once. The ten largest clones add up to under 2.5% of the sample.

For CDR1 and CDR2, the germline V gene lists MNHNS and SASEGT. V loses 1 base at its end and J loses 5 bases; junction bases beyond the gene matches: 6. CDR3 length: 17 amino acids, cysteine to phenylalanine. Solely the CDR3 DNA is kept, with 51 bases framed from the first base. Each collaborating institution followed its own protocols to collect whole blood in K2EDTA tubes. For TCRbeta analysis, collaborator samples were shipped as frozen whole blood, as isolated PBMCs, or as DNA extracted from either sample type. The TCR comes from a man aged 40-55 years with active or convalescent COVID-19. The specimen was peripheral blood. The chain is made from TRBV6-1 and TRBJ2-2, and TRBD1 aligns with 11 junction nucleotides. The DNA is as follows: TGTGCCAGCAGTGAAGTAGGACAGGGGGCTAGGACCGGGGAGCTGTTTTTT. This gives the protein CASSEVGQGARTGELFF.